This T cell receptor beta chain was sequenced for a study of cytomegalovirus exposure and HLA in healthy donors (dated by TCRdb to about 2017). Describing the broader study: A later analysis indicated that the 120 validation repertoires were generated on the platform also employed for the approximately 670 repertoires of the first cohort. The aim of the study was to test whether cataloging public T cell receptors could identify signatures of past pathogen exposure. Along with the approximately 700-subject first cohort, a separate validation cohort of some 130 different subjects was used. To predict cytomegalovirus infection status, the study brought together high-throughput TCR immunosequencing, statistical association of individual TCRs with disease status, and machine learning.

Relative to germline, V is 5 bases shorter and J is 6 bases shorter, with 10 bases between their ends. The CDR3 goes from the cysteine to the phenylalanine over 13 residues. Of the read, only the CDR3 DNA is kept; its 39 bases are in frame from base 1. CDR1 and CDR2, per the germline V gene, are MDHEN and SYDVKM. Libraries were built with the immunoSEQ multiplex PCR assay. The original methods were these. A statistical classification framework was developed to diagnose cytomegalovirus status using the catalog of TCR beta chain sequences. This immuneACCESS table, as held by TCRdb, lists in-frame sequences with V and J called but not all clones. Of the missing ones, under half trace to an unresolved V gene in checked studies; the others have no known cause. V, J and clone size are those of that table, while D and trimming were read from the DNA. Across this sample there are roughly 60,000 clones, with 90% to 97% seen only once. 1% to 1.5% of the sample belongs to the ten largest clones.

Donors formed part of the validation cohort, which comprised approximately 130 subjects and was distinct from the first cohort of some 700 subjects. This clone appeared a single time. The specificity of this receptor is unknown. Per-base qualities were not stored, and no clone one base away is much larger. What the authors observed across the whole study: It was suggested by the authors that the approach could potentially be generalized to other disease states and immunological phenotypes. A total of roughly 160 TCR beta chains were listed by the study as associated with cytomegalovirus. A few of the identified cytomegalovirus-associated TCR beta chains were confirmed in vitro to be specific for cytomegalovirus antigens. The classifier was reported to diagnose cytomegalovirus status with high specificity and sensitivity in both the original cohort and the validation cohort. Most TCR sequences were observed very rarely across donors, whereas some public TCRs were present in many individuals. A later analysis lacked HLA typing for the validation cohort, so it scored co-occurrence in that cohort across all 110 or so repertoires. A later analysis found that TCRs clustered in the first cohort also tended to co-occur in the roughly 120 validation repertoires, with 94% of cluster scores above 0.

This TCR derives from a woman aged 18-29 years in good health and CMV-seronegative. The chain joins TRBV28 to TRBJ2-2; matching of 6 bases hints at TRBD1 as the D gene. Source material: PBMCs. The DNA is as follows: TGTGCCAGCAGTGTGGGGGCTGCCGGGGAGCTGTTTTTT. Its protein is CASSVGAAGELFF.